These 26 T cell receptor beta chains were all obtained from the same sample, sequenced in a study of OX40 agonist ivuxolimab in advanced cancers. Sequencing was performed with immunoSEQ multiplex PCR; in TCRdb, only in-frame clones are kept and a portion is missing. Here the sample spans around 30,000 clones, around 90% being singletons. Sequencing used CD4+ or CD8+ T cells sorted from blood, obtained in a trial of the OX40 agonist ivuxolimab. These receptors were collected from an adult with an advanced solid tumor such as melanoma, head and neck, liver or kidney cancer.

The CDR3 nucleotides read TGTGCCAGCAGCCAACCTAGACTAGCGGGAGATGATACGCAGTATTTT. The encoded protein is CASSQPRLAGDDTQYF. The rearrangement links TRBV14 to TRBJ2-3; 12 positions match TRBD2. J was trimmed by 6 bases and V by 2 bases; bases with no gene match: 6. This CDR3 region has 16 residues. Germline CDR1 SGHDN, CDR2 FVKESK.

The gene calls are TRBV10-3 and TRBJ1-4; D uncertain. Germline-derived CDR1 and CDR2 are ENHRY and SYGVKD. Between the trimmed V and J ends, which lost 0 bases and 5 bases, there was a span of 13 bases. This CDR3 contains 16 residues. In nucleotides, the CDR3 is TGTGCCATCAGTGAGTCGTTAACAACGGGGAATGAAAAACTGTTTTTT. Translating gives CAISESLTTGNEKLFF.

The chain uses TRBV27 and TRBJ2-7; either TRBD1 or TRBD2 may fit D (7 bases each). The CDR3 has 16 residues. Per germline, CDR1 MNHEY and CDR2 SMNVEV (reference sequence). V lost 2 bases and J 3 bases, leaving 17 bases between the germline ends. The CDR3 loop reads CASSLSLDREGYEQYF. For the CDR3, the DNA is TGTGCCAGCAGTTTAAGTCTCGACAGGGAGGGCTACGAGCAGTACTTC.

The CDR3 DNA follows: TGTGCCAGCAGCCTCGTCCACAATGAGCAGTTCTTC. It yields the protein CASSLVHNEQFF. The chain is built from TRBV7-9 and TRBJ2-1; D is unresolved. This CDR3 has 12 residues. The V end lost 5 bases, the J end lost 5 bases, and 7 bases lay between the germline ends. Germline V gene sequence: CDR1 SEHNR, CDR2 FQNEAQ (reference sequence).

The chain has TRBV5-5 and TRBJ1-1; D gene uncertain. There are 13 residues in the CDR3. The V gene lost 4 bases and the J gene lost 1 base, with 8 bases spanning the gap. Germline assignment: CDR1 SGHKS and CDR2 YYEKEE (reference sequence). CDR3 loop: CASSQWGNTEAFF. The DNA of the CDR3 is TGTGCCAGCAGCCAATGGGGGAACACTGAAGCTTTCTTT.

The V and J genes are TRBV19 and TRBJ2-2; 11 bases agree with TRBD2. Germline trimming cut 7 bases from V and 6 bases from J; bases unmatched to any gene: 10. This CDR3 comprises 16 residues. The germline V gene has CDR1 LNHDA and CDR2 SQIVND (reference sequence). The CDR3 loop is CASTIGVSGRAGELFF. The CDR3 region has the DNA TGTGCCAGTACCATTGGGGTTAGCGGGAGGGCCGGGGAGCTGTTTTTT.

This clone was counted a few times. The chain recombines TRBV19 with TRBJ2-2, with D unclear. The CDR3 runs 16 residues. V lost 3 bases and J lost 3, with 14 bases in between. The germline CDR1 and CDR2 sequences are LNHDA and SQIVND (reference sequence). The DNA for the CDR3 is TGTGCCAGTAGTATCTTCGGGTTAACTGACACCGGGGAGCTGTTTTTT. Protein product: CASSIFGLTDTGELFF. Full variable domain (outside the CDR3, taken from reference TRBV19 and TRBJ2-2): DGGITQSPKYLFRKEGQNVTLSCEQNLNHDAMYWYRQDPGQGLRLIYYSQIVNDFQKGDIAEGYSVSREKKESFPLTVTSAQKNPTAFYLCASSIFGLTDTGELFFGEGSRLTVL.

V is TRBV27 and J is TRBJ2-7, with D perhaps matching TRBD1 or TRBD2 (5 bases each). This CDR3 is built from 13 residues. The ends were cut back, 6 bases at V and 5 bases at J, with 14 bases in the middle. Looked up from germline, CDR1 is MNHEY and CDR2 is SMNVEV (reference sequence). This chain's CDR3 is CASSYRGVHEQYF. The CDR3 DNA reads TGTGCCAGCAGCTACCGAGGGGTCCACGAGCAGTACTTC.

This clone was seen a single time. The V and J genes are TRBV29-1 and TRBJ2-1, with TRBD2 identical over 10 bases. From germline, CDR1 is SQVTM and CDR2 ANQGSEA. The V segment lost 7 bases and the J segment 1 base; nucleotides outside the gene matches: 1. The CDR3 is 13 amino acids. The CDR3 here is CSELAGSYNEQFF. For the CDR3, the DNA is TGCAGCGAACTAGCGGGATCCTACAATGAGCAGTTCTTC.

There are a few counts of this clone. This likely comes from a read error, as the CDR3 has no conserved phenylalanine or tryptophan at its end. The limits of the CDR3 on the DNA are not certain, so only TCRdb's listed CDR3 is given. The J gene is TRBJ1-2, the V gene TRBV2; the D segment call TRBD1 is taken from the table without a DNA check. The CDR3 extends over 11 residues, inclusive of both ends. Germline CDR1 and CDR2: SNHLY and FYNNEI. The chain's CDR3 is CASSRQVHTIA.

V usage is TRBV7-9 and J usage is TRBJ2-2; 7 bases are a match to TRBD1. The CDR3 contains 13 residues. The trim removed 8 bases at V and 4 bases at J, leaving 4 bases unmatched. Germline CDR1 is SEHNR and CDR2 is FQNEAQ (reference sequence). CDR3 sequence reads: CASQTGITGELFF. DNA for the CDR3: TGTGCCAGCCAGACAGGGATCACCGGGGAGCTGTTTTTT.

As to this clone: Other DNA sequences within the sample encode an identical CDR3. V usage is TRBV19 and J usage is TRBJ2-2; possibly TRBD2 for D (6 bases). This CDR3 contains 15 residues. In germline, CDR1 is LNHDA, CDR2 SQIVND (reference sequence). The V end was cut by 7 bases, the J end by 0 bases, with 12 bases between. CDR3 sequence: CASKGTRANTGELFF. CDR3 coding DNA: TGTGCCAGTAAAGGGACTCGCGCGAACACCGGGGAGCTGTTTTTT.

The chain employs TRBV2 and TRBJ1-3, with D hard to call. V was cut by 0 bases and J by 2 bases, with 8 bases left in between. Germline CDR1 and CDR2: SNHLY and FYNNEI. The CDR3 extends over 15 amino acids. The CDR3 protein is CASSEAKGTGNTIYF. CDR3 nucleotides: TGTGCCAGCAGTGAAGCCAAGGGCACTGGAAACACCATATATTTT.

The V gene is TRBV19, the J gene TRBJ2-1, with D unresolved. Germline lookup yields CDR1 LNHDA and CDR2 SQIVND (reference sequence). The CDR3 sequence is 14 residues long. Deletions cut 5 bases from V and 0 bases from J, with 8 bases between. The CDR3 DNA is TGTGCCAGTAGTTCCCAACCCTCCTACAATGAGCAGTTCTTC. Protein product: CASSSQPSYNEQFF.

A single count supports this clone. V and J are TRBV27 and TRBJ1-1, with D unresolved. With 5 bases removed from V and 5 bases from J, the gap between germline ends came to 18 bases. There are 15 residues in the CDR3. Per germline, CDR1 MNHEY and CDR2 SMNVEV (reference sequence). DNA of the CDR3: TGTGCCAGCAGTCTCCAGGCAAAAACGGGGACTGAAGCTTTCTTT. Translation: CASSLQAKTGTEAFF.

J is TRBJ2-7 and V is TRBV6-5; tentative D call: TRBD1 (5 bases). The germline V gene has CDR1 MNHEY and CDR2 SVGAGI. V was pared by 8 bases and J by 4 bases, with 12 bases between. The CDR3 sequence is 12 residues long. CDR3 in DNA: TGTGCCAGCGGGGCAGGCCTGTACGAGCAGTACTTC. Protein sequence: CASGAGLYEQYF.

This clone was seen only once. V usage is TRBV5-6 and J usage is TRBJ2-7, with D unclear. The V end lost 0 bases, the J end lost 2 bases, and 12 bases lay between the germline ends. CDR3 size: 15 residues. Germline V gene sequence: CDR1 SGHDT, CDR2 YYEEEE. As DNA, the CDR3 is TGTGCCAGCAGCTTGGCCCCTGGGCAGGCCTACGAGCAGTACTTC. Translating gives CASSLAPGQAYEQYF.

The chain joins TRBV19 to TRBJ1-2; a weak D match, TRBD1 (6 bases). V lost 5 bases and J 7 bases, leaving 17 bases between the germline ends. The germline V gene has CDR1 LNHDA and CDR2 SQIVND (reference sequence). The CDR3 contains 14 residues. The CDR3: CASSVQGAFGGYTF. CDR3 nucleotides: TGTGCCAGTAGTGTACAGGGAGCTTTCGGTGGCTACACCTTC.

The chain carries TRBV28 and TRBJ2-7; 8 nucleotides line up with TRBD1. V was clipped by 8 bases and J by 1 base; unmatched bases: 13. The CDR3 consists of 16 residues. CDR1 MDHEN and CDR2 SYDVKM come from the germline V gene. Written as DNA, the CDR3 is TGTGCCAGCTTGGGAGACCGGACAGGGCTGTCCTACGAGCAGTACTTC. Translated: CASLGDRTGLSYEQYF.

This rearrangement joins TRBV9 to TRBJ2-3; D possibly uses TRBD1 or TRBD2 (6 bases each). The CDR3 contains 16 residues. CDR1 is SGDLS, CDR2 YYNGEE, per germline. With 4 bases removed from V and 0 bases from J, the gap between germline ends came to 15 bases. CDR3 amino acids: CASSPIGGISTDTQYF. The DNA for the CDR3 is TGTGCCAGCAGCCCCATCGGGGGCATTAGCACAGATACGCAGTATTTT.

Only one count was recorded for this clone. A junction end diverges from the germline sequence, so it may reflect a read error. The V gene is TRBV27, the J gene TRBJ2-5, with TRBD2 matching 10 bases. In germline, CDR1 is MNHEY, CDR2 SMNVEV (reference sequence). This CDR3 contains 15 residues. The CDR3 protein is CAGSFGLAGAETQYF. CDR3 nucleotide sequence: TGTGCCGGCAGTTTCGGGCTAGCGGGAGCAGAGACCCAGTACTTC.

This clone is a singleton in its sample. The rearrangement links TRBV4-1 to TRBJ1-2, with a tentative D call TRBD1 (5 bases). Deletions cut 5 bases from V and 8 bases from J, with 33 bases between. CDR3 size: 19 residues. CDR1 is MGHRA, CDR2 YSYEKL, per germline. CDR3 in DNA: TGCGCCAGCAGCAACCCACAAGGGGAAGGGGACTCGGTTGGAGGCGGCTACACCTTC. Translating gives CASSNPQGEGDSVGGGYTF.

A single count supports this clone. The chain is built from TRBV5-8 and TRBJ1-4; D may be TRBD1 (5 bases). The CDR3 sequence is 13 residues long. V shed 4 bases and J shed 8 bases, with 12 bases lying between them. The germline V gene has CDR1 SGHTS and CDR2 YDEGEE. As DNA, the CDR3 is TGTGCCAGCAGCCTACAGGAAGGGGAAAAACTGTTTTTT. Translated, it gives CASSLQEGEKLFF.

The chain links TRBV29-1 to TRBJ2-3; 9 nucleotides match TRBD2. The CDR3 runs to 16 residues. Germline assignment: CDR1 SQVTM and CDR2 ANQGSEA. Losses at the gene ends were 3 bases for V and 1 base for J; bases not matched to a gene: 8. The CDR3, as DNA: TGCAGCGTTGAGTTAGGACTAGCGTTCGGCACAGATACGCAGTATTTT. This codes for CSVELGLAFGTDTQYF.

This chain links TRBV4-1 with TRBJ2-1; 8 bases agree with TRBD1. Germline V lookup: CDR1 MGHRA, CDR2 YSYEKL. The length of the CDR3 is 14 residues. V lost 3 bases to trimming and J lost 7 bases; unmatched junction nucleotides: 5. DNA for the CDR3: TGCGCCAGCAGCCAGTTACAGGGGGAGAATGAGCAGTTCTTC. Protein: CASSQLQGENEQFF.

V gene TRBV19 combines with J gene TRBJ1-5; 7 bases agree with TRBD1. V shed 3 bases, J shed 0 bases, and the junction held 8 bases outside the gene matches. Germline V CDR1 and CDR2: LNHDA, SQIVND (reference sequence). This CDR3 has 17 amino acids. The CDR3 spells CASSIMAGGYSNQPQHF. The CDR3 DNA reads TGTGCCAGTAGTATTATGGCAGGGGGGTATAGCAATCAGCCCCAGCATTTT. The whole variable domain, filled in from reference TRBV19 and TRBJ1-5, reads DGGITQSPKYLFRKEGQNVTLSCEQNLNHDAMYWYRQDPGQGLRLIYYSQIVNDFQKGDIAEGYSVSREKKESFPLTVTSAQKNPTAFYLCASSIMAGGYSNQPQHFGDGTRLSIL.